The clone carrying this T cell receptor (beta chain) showed up many times. Its antigen is not known. Germline lookup yields CDR1 SNHLY and CDR2 FYNNEI. Trimming took 0 bases from V and 0 from J, leaving 3 bases between them. CDR3 length equals 14 residues. These data come from a study of identical twins. Study-level findings and limits: Conclusions came from cross-sectional statistical analysis, not from following the same donors. Out-of-frame alpha sequences common to twins were enriched for low generation probability. Zero-insertion results could be subject to partial confounding by invariant MAIT and iNKT cells.

Each donor (without exception) was a healthy Caucasian. MiXCR, applied by TCRdb to the 5' RACE reads, yields one record per CDR3 protein. The sample carries 200,000 to 250,000 distinct CDR3 sequences, 6% to 9% recorded once. In addition, the sample was reused for a study of yellow fever vaccine responses in identical twins.

This clonotype originated in a woman aged 18 to 35 in good health. The sample consisted of memory (CD45RO+) T cells sorted from blood. This chain links TRBV2 with TRBJ1-5; no firm D call. In DNA, the CDR3 is TGTGCCAGCAGTGAAGCGTATAGCAATCAGCCCCAGCATTTT. It specifies CASSEAYSNQPQHF.